Described below is a single TCR beta chain sequence and its context. The same CDR3 can be traced to other DNA sequences in this sample. This table comes from immunoSEQ multiplex PCR, and its TCRdb copy is limited to in-frame clones, with some not included. The data contain around 250,000 clones, over 75% of them seen just once; the ten biggest clones take up 0.7%. The sample is drawn from a study of blood T cell repertoires in COVID-19. The CDR3 consists of 13 residues. Between the trimmed V and J ends, which lost 0 bases and 0 bases, there was a span of 3 bases. Per germline, CDR1 LNHNV and CDR2 YYDKDF (reference sequence).

The chain employs TRBV15 and TRBJ2-7; D is undetermined. The sequenced material came from peripheral blood. The TCR originated in a human donor in a cohort sampled during active COVID-19. The CDR3 spells CATSRDLSYEQYF. CDR3 DNA sequence: TGTGCCACCAGCAGAGACCTCTCCTACGAGCAGTACTTC.